The source of this T cell receptor (beta chain) is a study of vaccination effects on CD4 cells after COVID-19. A word on this clone: What it binds is unknown.

With the ViraFEST assay, the study expanded antigen-specific CD4+ T cells using viral peptide pools, then sequenced them. Isolation of CD4+ T cells took place after ten to eleven days of culture. Two doses of either BNT162b2 or mRNA-1273 were given to each participant. Days 3 and 7 were when half the medium was replaced with IL-2 medium. Using immunoSEQ multiplex PCR, the repertoire was profiled, and TCRdb retains in-frame clones only, with some absent. The sample has 30,000 to 35,000 clones, roughly 86% seen once. The CDR3 consists of 11 residues. V was trimmed by 6 bases and J by 3 bases, leaving 2 bases between them. General study points: Researchers reported few convalescent patients and no early post-infection timepoints in the study.

The gene calls are TRBV12-3 or TRBV12-4 and TRBJ2-2; D is uncertain. The receptor's source is a human donor who received a COVID-19 vaccine. Some clones in this sample may be carry-over from other donors' samples. The material sequenced was CD4+ T cells from PBMCs cultured with HCoV-NL63 spike peptides, taken after COVID-19 vaccination. The CDR3 spells CASRYTGELFF. The DNA of the CDR3 is TGTGCCAGCAGGTACACCGGGGAGCTGTTTTTT.